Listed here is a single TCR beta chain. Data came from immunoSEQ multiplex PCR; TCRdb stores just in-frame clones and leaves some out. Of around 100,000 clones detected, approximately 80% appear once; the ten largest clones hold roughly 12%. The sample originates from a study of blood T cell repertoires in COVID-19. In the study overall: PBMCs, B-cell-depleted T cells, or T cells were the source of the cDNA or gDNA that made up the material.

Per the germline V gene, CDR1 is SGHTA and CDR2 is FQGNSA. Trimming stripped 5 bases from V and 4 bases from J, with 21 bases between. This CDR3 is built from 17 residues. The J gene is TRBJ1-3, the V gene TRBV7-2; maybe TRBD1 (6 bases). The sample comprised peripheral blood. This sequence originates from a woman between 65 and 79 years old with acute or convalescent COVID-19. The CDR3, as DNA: TGTGCCAGCAGCCAGAGGGCAGGGGTGGGGGTCGGAAACACCATATATTTT. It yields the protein CASSQRAGVGVGNTIYF.